The clone carrying this TCR beta chain occurred many times. V was pared by 7 bases and J by 5 bases, with 14 bases between. The germline gives CDR1 MNHEY, CDR2 SVGEGT. The CDR3 is 13 residues long. The authors built TCR beta libraries using iRepertoire HTBI primers and Arm-PCR of CDR3 regions. TCRdb re-derived calls from the multiplex PCR reads in MiXCR, one entry per CDR3 protein. The repertoire consists of a few hundred thousand distinct CDR3 sequences, with roughly 25% occurring once and the leading ten covering 25% to 35%. This entry is derived from a study of regulatory T cells in long-lasting Graves disease. Stated time point: persistent/refractory GD, antithyroid drugs over 5 years with positive TRAb. RNA isolated from PBMCs was used to make the TCR library. With EDTA tubes as the receptacles, 7.5 to 9.5 milliliters of peripheral blood were drawn.

The sample was peripheral blood mononuclear cells (PBMCs), taken when the disease was refractory, from a patient treated with antithyroid drugs. This TCR derives from a woman in her thirties or forties with Graves disease. The V gene is TRBV6-2 or TRBV6-3, the J gene TRBJ1-1; D is possibly TRBD1 (6 bases). CDR3 sequence: CASKDSPGTEAFF. CDR3 coding DNA: TGTGCCAGCAAGGACAGCCCCGGGACTGAAGCTTTCTTT.